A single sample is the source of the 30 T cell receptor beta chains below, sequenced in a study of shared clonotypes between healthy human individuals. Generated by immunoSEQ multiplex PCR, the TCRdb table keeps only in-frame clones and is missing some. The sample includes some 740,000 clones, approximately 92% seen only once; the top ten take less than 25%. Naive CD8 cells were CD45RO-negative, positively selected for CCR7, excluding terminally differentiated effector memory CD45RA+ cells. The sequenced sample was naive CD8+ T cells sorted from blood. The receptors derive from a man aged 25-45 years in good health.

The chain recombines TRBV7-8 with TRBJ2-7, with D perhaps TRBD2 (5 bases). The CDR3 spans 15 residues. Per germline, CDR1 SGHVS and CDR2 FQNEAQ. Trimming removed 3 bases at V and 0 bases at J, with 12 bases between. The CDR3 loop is CASSLERRSSYEQYF. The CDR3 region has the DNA TGTGCCAGCAGCTTGGAGCGGAGAAGCTCCTACGAGCAGTACTTC.

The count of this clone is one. CDR3 protein: CASSQRDRATYEQYF. CDR3 coding DNA: TGTGCCAGCAGCCAGCGGGACAGGGCGACCTACGAGCAGTACTTC. The chain uses TRBV7-2 and TRBJ2-7; 9 nucleotides line up with TRBD1. This CDR3 has 15 residues. V shed 5 bases, J shed 2 bases, and the junction held 7 bases outside the gene matches. The germline gives CDR1 SGHTA, CDR2 FQGNSA.

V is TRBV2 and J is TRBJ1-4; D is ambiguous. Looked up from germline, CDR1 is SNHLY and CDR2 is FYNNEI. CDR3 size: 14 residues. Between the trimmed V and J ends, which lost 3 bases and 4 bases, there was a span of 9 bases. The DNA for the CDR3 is TGTGCCAGCAGTGAGGGCAGGATTAATGAAAAACTGTTTTTT. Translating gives CASSEGRINEKLFF. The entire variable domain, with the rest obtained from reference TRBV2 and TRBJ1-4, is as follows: EPEVTQTPSHQVTQMGQEVILRCVPISNHLYFYWYRQILGQKVEFLVSFYNNEISEKSEIFDDQFSVERPDGSNFTLKIRSTKLEDSAMYFCASSEGRINEKLFFGSGTQLSVL.

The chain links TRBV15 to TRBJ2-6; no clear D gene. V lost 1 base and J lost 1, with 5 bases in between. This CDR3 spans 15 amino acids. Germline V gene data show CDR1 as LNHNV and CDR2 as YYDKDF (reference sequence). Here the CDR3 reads CATSRGESGANVLTF. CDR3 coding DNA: TGTGCCACCAGCAGAGGCGAATCTGGGGCCAACGTCCTGACTTTC.

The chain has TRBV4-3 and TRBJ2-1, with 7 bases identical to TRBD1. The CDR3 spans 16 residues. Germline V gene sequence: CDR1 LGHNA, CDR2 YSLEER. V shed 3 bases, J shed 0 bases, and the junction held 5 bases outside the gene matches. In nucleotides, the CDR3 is TGCGCCAGCAGCCAGCATCGGACAGGCTCCTACAATGAGCAGTTCTTC. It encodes CASSQHRTGSYNEQFF.

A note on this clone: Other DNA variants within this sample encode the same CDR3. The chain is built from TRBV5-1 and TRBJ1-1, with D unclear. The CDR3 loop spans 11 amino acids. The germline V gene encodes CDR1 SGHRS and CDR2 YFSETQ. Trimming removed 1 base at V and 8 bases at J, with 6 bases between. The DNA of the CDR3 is TGCGCCAGCAGCTTGACGGGGGAAGCTTTCTTT. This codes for CASSLTGEAFF.

In nucleotides, the CDR3 is TGTGCCAGCAAAGTCAGGGATTACTATGGCTACACCTTC. Protein sequence: CASKVRDYYGYTF. The J gene is TRBJ1-2, the V gene TRBV9; possible D gene TRBD1, 5 bases. The V end lost 6 bases, the J end lost 3 bases, and 12 bases lay between the germline ends. Germline V gives CDR1 SGDLS, CDR2 YYNGEE. There are 13 residues in the CDR3.

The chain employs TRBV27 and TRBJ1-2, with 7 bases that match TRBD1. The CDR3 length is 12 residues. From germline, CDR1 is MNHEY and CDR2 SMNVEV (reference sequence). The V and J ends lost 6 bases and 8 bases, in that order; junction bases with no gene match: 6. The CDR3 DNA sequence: TGTGCCAGCAGCAACCTAGGGGGCGGCTACACCTTC. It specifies CASSNLGGGYTF.

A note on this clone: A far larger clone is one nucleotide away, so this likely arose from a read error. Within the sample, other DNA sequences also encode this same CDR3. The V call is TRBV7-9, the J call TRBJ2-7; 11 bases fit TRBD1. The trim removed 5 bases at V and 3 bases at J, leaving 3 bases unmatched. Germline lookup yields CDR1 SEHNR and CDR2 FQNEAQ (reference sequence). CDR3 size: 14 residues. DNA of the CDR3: TGTGCCAGCAGCCCGGGGACAGGGGGCTACGAGCAGTACTTC. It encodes CASSPGTGGYEQYF.

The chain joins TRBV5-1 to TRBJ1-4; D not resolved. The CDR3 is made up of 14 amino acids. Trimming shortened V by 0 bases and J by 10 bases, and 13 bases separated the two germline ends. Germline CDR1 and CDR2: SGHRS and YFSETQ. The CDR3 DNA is TGCGCCAGCAGCTTGGTTGAGACTCCCCCAAAACTGTTTTTT. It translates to CASSLVETPPKLFF.

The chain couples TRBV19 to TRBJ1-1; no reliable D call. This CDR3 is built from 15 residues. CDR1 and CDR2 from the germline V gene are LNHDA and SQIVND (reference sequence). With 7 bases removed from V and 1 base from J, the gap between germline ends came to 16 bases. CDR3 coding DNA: TGTGCCAGTACGGTTTACTCCTCGGGGAACACTGAAGCTTTCTTT. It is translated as CASTVYSSGNTEAFF.

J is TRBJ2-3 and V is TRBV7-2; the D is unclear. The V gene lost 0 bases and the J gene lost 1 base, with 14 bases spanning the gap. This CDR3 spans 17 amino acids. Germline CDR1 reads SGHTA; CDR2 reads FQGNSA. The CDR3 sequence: CASSLARFGDGTDTQYF. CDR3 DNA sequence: TGTGCCAGCAGCTTAGCGAGGTTTGGGGATGGCACAGATACGCAGTATTTT.

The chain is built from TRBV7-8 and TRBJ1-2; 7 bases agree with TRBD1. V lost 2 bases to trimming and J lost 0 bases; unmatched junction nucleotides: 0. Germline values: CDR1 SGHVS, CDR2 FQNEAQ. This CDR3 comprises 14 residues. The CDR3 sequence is CASSLRGPNYGYTF. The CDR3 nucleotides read TGTGCCAGCAGCTTAAGGGGGCCTAACTATGGCTACACCTTC.

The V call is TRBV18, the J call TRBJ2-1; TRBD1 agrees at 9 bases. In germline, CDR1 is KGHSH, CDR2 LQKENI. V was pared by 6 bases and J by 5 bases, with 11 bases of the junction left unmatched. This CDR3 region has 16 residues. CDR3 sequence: CASSPTGTGINNEQFF. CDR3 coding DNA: TGTGCCAGCTCTCCTACCGGGACAGGGATCAACAATGAGCAGTTCTTC.

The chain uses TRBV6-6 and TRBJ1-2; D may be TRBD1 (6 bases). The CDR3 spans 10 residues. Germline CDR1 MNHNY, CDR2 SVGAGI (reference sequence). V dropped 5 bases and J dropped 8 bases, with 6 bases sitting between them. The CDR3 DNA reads TGTGCCAGCAGTGGACAGGGCTACACCTTC. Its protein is CASSGQGYTF.

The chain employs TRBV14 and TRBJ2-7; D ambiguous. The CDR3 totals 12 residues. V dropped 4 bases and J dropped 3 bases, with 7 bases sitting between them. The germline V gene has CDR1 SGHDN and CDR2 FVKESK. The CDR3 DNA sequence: TGTGCCAGCAGCCCACAAAACTACGAGCAGTACTTC. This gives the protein CASSPQNYEQYF.

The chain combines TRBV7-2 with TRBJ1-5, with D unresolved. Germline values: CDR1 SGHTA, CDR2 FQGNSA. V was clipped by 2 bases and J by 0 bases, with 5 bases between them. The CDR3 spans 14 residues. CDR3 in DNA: TGTGCCAGCAGCTTATCTAATAGCAATCAGCCCCAGCATTTT. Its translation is CASSLSNSNQPQHF. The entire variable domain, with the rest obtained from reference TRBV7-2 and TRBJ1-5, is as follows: GAGVSQSPSNKVTEKGKDVELRCDPISGHTALYWYRQSLGQGLEFLIYFQGNSAPDKSGLPSDRFSAERTGGSVSTLTIQRTQQEDSAVYLCASSLSNSNQPQHFGDGTRLSIL.

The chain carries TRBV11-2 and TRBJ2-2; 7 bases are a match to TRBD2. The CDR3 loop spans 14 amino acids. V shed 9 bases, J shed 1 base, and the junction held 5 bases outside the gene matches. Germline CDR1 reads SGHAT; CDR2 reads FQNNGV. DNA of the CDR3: TGTGCCAGTGCACTAGCGAGGAACACCGGGGAGCTGTTTTTT. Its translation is CASALARNTGELFF.

The chain's CDR3 is CASTSGRLLDEQYF. CDR3 coding DNA: TGTGCCAGCACTAGCGGGAGACTTTTAGACGAGCAGTACTTC. This chain connects TRBV6-5 to TRBJ2-7; 10 bases are shared with TRBD2. Germline lookup yields CDR1 MNHEY and CDR2 SVGAGI. This CDR3 spans 14 amino acids. V lost 7 bases, J lost 5 bases, and 8 bases stayed unmatched.

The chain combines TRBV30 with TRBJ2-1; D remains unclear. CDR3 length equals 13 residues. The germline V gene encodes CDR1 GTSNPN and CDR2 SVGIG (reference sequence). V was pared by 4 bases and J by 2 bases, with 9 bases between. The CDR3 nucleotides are TGTGCCTGGAATGCGGAGACCTACAATGAGCAGTTCTTC. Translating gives CAWNAETYNEQFF.

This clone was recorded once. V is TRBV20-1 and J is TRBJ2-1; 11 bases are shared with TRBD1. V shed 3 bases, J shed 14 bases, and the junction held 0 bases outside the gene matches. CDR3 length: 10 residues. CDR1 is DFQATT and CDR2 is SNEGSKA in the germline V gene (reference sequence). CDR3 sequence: CSARGQGEFF. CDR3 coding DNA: TGCAGTGCTAGGGGACAGGGGGAGTTCTTC.

CDR3 loop: CASSFIPGQGTSANTGELFF. Here the CDR3 DNA reads TGTGCCAGCAGTTTCATACCGGGACAGGGGACTAGCGCGAACACCGGGGAGCTGTTTTTT. The chain uses TRBV27 and TRBJ2-2; D may match TRBD1 or TRBD2 (10 bases each). Germline V gene data show CDR1 as MNHEY and CDR2 as SMNVEV (reference sequence). The CDR3 runs 20 residues. V dropped 3 bases and J dropped 0 bases, with 23 bases sitting between them.

CDR3 amino acids: CASSLGLAGIYEQYF. The CDR3 DNA follows: TGTGCCAGCAGTTTGGGACTAGCGGGGATCTACGAGCAGTACTTC. This rearrangement joins TRBV27 to TRBJ2-7, with 13 bases identical to TRBD2. With V trimmed by 3 bases and J by 3 bases, 2 bases remained unmatched. The CDR3 sequence is 15 residues long. Looked up from germline, CDR1 is MNHEY and CDR2 is SMNVEV (reference sequence).

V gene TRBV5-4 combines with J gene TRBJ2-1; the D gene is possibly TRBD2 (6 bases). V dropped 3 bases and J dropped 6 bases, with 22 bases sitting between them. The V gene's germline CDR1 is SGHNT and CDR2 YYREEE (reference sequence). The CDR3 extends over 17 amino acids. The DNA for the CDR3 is TGTGCCAGCAGCTCGGGACCTCCGGGACTCCTAATCAATGAGCAGTTCTTC. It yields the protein CASSSGPPGLLINEQFF.

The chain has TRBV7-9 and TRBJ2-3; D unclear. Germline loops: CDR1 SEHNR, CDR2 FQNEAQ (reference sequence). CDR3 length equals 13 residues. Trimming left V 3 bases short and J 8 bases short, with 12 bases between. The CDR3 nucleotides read TGTGCCAGCAGCTTGTCCGGGTTGGTTACGCAGTATTTT. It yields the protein CASSLSGLVTQYF.

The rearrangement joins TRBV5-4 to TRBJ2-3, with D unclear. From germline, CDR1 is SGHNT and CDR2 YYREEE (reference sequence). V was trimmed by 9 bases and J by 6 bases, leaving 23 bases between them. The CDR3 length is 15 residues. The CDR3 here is CATGEGLSVPDTQYF. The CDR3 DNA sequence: TGTGCCACCGGTGAAGGGTTGAGTGTCCCCGATACGCAGTATTTT.

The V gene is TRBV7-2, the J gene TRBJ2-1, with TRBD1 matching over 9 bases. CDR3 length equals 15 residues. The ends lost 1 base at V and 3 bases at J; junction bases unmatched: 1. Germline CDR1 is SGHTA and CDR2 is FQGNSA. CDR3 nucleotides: TGTGCCAGCAGCTTAGAGGACAGGGGCTACAATGAGCAGTTCTTC. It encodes CASSLEDRGYNEQFF.

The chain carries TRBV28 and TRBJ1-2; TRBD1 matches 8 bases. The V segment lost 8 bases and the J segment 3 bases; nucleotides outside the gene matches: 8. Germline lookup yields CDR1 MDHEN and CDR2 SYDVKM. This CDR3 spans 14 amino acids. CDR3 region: CASLPRTGYYGYTF. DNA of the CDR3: TGTGCCAGCCTTCCGAGGACAGGGTACTATGGCTACACCTTC.

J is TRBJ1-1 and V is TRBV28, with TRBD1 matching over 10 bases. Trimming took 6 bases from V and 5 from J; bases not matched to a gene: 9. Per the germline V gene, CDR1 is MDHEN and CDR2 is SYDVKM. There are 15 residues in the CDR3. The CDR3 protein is CASRTIRDRGTEAFF. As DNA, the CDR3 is TGTGCCAGCAGGACTATCCGGGACAGGGGAACTGAAGCTTTCTTT.

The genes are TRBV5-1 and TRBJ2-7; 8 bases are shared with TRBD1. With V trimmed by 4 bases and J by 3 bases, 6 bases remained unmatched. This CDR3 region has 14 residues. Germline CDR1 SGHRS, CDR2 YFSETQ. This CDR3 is CASSLSGGLYEQYF. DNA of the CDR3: TGCGCCAGCAGCCTGTCAGGGGGCCTCTACGAGCAGTACTTC.